A selection of T cell receptor beta chains follows, all from one sample in a study of response to subunit inactivated influenza vaccine. From the RT-PCR reads, TCRdb called clonotypes with MiXCR, one entry per CDR3 protein. The sample lists 490,000 or so distinct CDR3 sequences; 7.5% to 8.5% were seen once. The specimen was PBMCs from blood, collected around 25 months after vaccination. Receptor source: a man aged 50-75 years who received an inactivated influenza vaccine. Each CDR3 is given with its conserved first and last residue. A D gene is named only where the DNA matches it firmly. Clone size is given for some rows only: seen once, a few or many times, or a class if the clone is expanded.

d_gene: -; abundance: few; v_gene: TRBV3-1; j_gene: TRBJ1-1; CDR3nt: TGTGCCAGCAGCCAAGGGGGACACCGGAACACTGAAGCTTTCTTT; CDR3aa: CASSQGGHRNTEAFF
d_gene: -; abundance: few; v_gene: TRBV5-1; j_gene: TRBJ2-7; CDR3nt: TGCGCCAGCAGCTTGAACAGCGGCTCTCAGGGCGACGAGCAGTACTTC; CDR3aa: CASSLNSGSQGDEQYF
d_gene: TRBD2; abundance: few; v_gene: TRBV20-1; j_gene: TRBJ2-1; CDR3nt: TGCAGTGCTAGCGGACTAGCGGGAGGAAGGAGCTCCTACAATGAGCAGTTCTTC; CDR3aa: CSASGLAGGRSSYNEQFF
d_gene: -; abundance: few; v_gene: TRBV7-9; j_gene: TRBJ2-3; CDR3nt: TGTGCCAGCAGCTTTGAAGCCGATACGCAGTATTTT; CDR3aa: CASSFEADTQYF
d_gene: -; abundance: -; v_gene: TRBV29-1; j_gene: TRBJ1-2; CDR3nt: TGCAGCGTTGCGAGACAGCGGGGAGACTACACCTTC; CDR3aa: CSVARQRGDYTF
d_gene: TRBD1; abundance: -; v_gene: TRBV6-6; j_gene: TRBJ2-1; CDR3nt: TGTGCCAGCATCCGTGGACAGGGCGATGAGCAGTTCTTC; CDR3aa: CASIRGQGDEQFF
d_gene: -; abundance: -; v_gene: TRBV7-8; j_gene: TRBJ2-1; CDR3nt: TGTGCCAGCAGCTTACAGGACTTCTCCTACAATGAGCAGTTCTTC; CDR3aa: CASSLQDFSYNEQFF
d_gene: TRBD1; abundance: -; v_gene: TRBV12-3/TRBV12-4; j_gene: TRBJ1-2; CDR3nt: TGTGCCAGCAGTACAGACAGGGGGACCTATGGCTACACCTTC; CDR3aa: CASSTDRGTYGYTF
d_gene: -; abundance: few; v_gene: TRBV15; j_gene: TRBJ2-1; CDR3nt: TGTGCCACCAGCAGAGATGACCGGGCAGGAGAAGGGGAGCAGTTCTTC; CDR3aa: CATSRDDRAGEGEQFF
d_gene: -; abundance: -; v_gene: TRBV19; j_gene: TRBJ2-1; CDR3nt: TGTGCCAGTAGCAAGGAGAGGGAGAGGTTCTTC; CDR3aa: CASSKERERFF
d_gene: -; abundance: few; v_gene: TRBV15; j_gene: TRBJ2-7; CDR3nt: TGTGCCACCAGTCCCGATCTCTCGGCCACCTACGAGCAGTACTTC; CDR3aa: CATSPDLSATYEQYF
d_gene: -; abundance: many; v_gene: TRBV4-1; j_gene: TRBJ2-1; CDR3nt: TGCGCCAGCAGCCAAGATCCAAGTTTCGTTCGGGGGCAGTTCTTC; CDR3aa: CASSQDPSFVRGQFF
d_gene: TRBD1; abundance: many; v_gene: TRBV20-1; j_gene: TRBJ1-1; CDR3nt: TGCAGTGCTATGGCTAACCCGGGACAGGGACTCTCCTACACTGAAGCTTTCTTT; CDR3aa: CSAMANPGQGLSYTEAFF
d_gene: -; abundance: many; v_gene: TRBV7-2; j_gene: TRBJ1-5; CDR3nt: TGTGCCAGCAGCTTACAGTATAGCAATCAGCCCCAGCATTTT; CDR3aa: CASSLQYSNQPQHF
d_gene: -; abundance: -; v_gene: TRBV4-1; j_gene: TRBJ2-1; CDR3nt: TGCGCCAGCAGCCAGAGATGGGCACCGGGCAATGAGCAGTTCTTC; CDR3aa: CASSQRWAPGNEQFF
d_gene: -; abundance: few; v_gene: TRBV28; j_gene: TRBJ2-6; CDR3nt: TGTGCCAGCAGTCCCCTTGGCCCTGGGGCCAACGTCCTGACTTTC; CDR3aa: CASSPLGPGANVLTF
d_gene: -; abundance: many; v_gene: TRBV6-4; j_gene: TRBJ2-1; CDR3nt: TGTGCCAGCAGTGAGAATATCCTAGCTCTCAATGAGCAGTTCTTC; CDR3aa: CASSENILALNEQFF
d_gene: TRBD2; abundance: many; v_gene: TRBV29-1; j_gene: TRBJ2-1; CDR3nt: TGCAGCGTTGCCTCGGGAGGGCGGGGCAATGAGCAGTTCTTC; CDR3aa: CSVASGGRGNEQFF
d_gene: -; abundance: many; v_gene: TRBV11-1; j_gene: TRBJ2-5; CDR3nt: TGTGCCAGCAGCTTAGGATGGGCAGGGGCAAAAATGGGAGAGACCCAGTACTTC; CDR3aa: CASSLGWAGAKMGETQYF
d_gene: TRBD1; abundance: many; v_gene: TRBV12-3/TRBV12-4; j_gene: TRBJ2-7; CDR3nt: TGTGCCAGCACCAGGGGGCTATTTCCCTACGAGCAGTACTTC; CDR3aa: CASTRGLFPYEQYF
d_gene: -; abundance: many; v_gene: TRBV12-3/TRBV12-4; j_gene: TRBJ2-3; CDR3nt: TGTGCCAGCAGTCCAAGGGGGAACACAGATACGCAGTATTTT; CDR3aa: CASSPRGNTDTQYF
d_gene: -; abundance: few; v_gene: TRBV3-1; j_gene: TRBJ2-3; CDR3nt: TGTGCCAGCAGCCAGGATCTGCTGGGGCGGGGAGGAGATACGCAGTATTTT; CDR3aa: CASSQDLLGRGGDTQYF
d_gene: -; abundance: -; v_gene: TRBV12-3/TRBV12-4; j_gene: TRBJ1-6; CDR3nt: TGTGCCAGCAGCCTCAGAGGGGTTGCAGAAACGTCACCCCTCCACTTT; CDR3aa: CASSLRGVAETSPLHF
d_gene: -; abundance: many; v_gene: TRBV11-2; j_gene: TRBJ2-3; CDR3nt: TGTGCCAGCAGCTTAGCCGCCCTTGGGGCAGATACGCAGTATTTT; CDR3aa: CASSLAALGADTQYF
d_gene: TRBD2; abundance: -; v_gene: TRBV5-1; j_gene: TRBJ2-7; CDR3nt: TGCGCCAGCAGCGGGGGACTAGCGGGGGAATACGAGCAGTACTTC; CDR3aa: CASSGGLAGEYEQYF
d_gene: -; abundance: -; v_gene: TRBV6-5; j_gene: TRBJ1-6; CDR3nt: TGTGCCAGCAGTTACTCGAGGACACACGATAATTCACCCCTCCACTTT; CDR3aa: CASSYSRTHDNSPLHF
d_gene: -; abundance: many; v_gene: TRBV7-2; j_gene: TRBJ2-7; CDR3nt: TGTGCCAGCAGCTTACGGCAGTCCTACGAGCAGTACTTC; CDR3aa: CASSLRQSYEQYF
d_gene: TRBD1; abundance: few; v_gene: TRBV6-5; j_gene: TRBJ2-5; CDR3nt: TGTGCCAGCAGTTACTCGTGGGACAGGGAGGAGACCCAGTACTTC; CDR3aa: CASSYSWDREETQYF
d_gene: -; abundance: many; v_gene: TRBV12-3/TRBV12-4; j_gene: TRBJ2-5; CDR3nt: TGTGCCAGCAGTTCCACCGGAGCCACGGGAGAGACCCAGTACTTC; CDR3aa: CASSSTGATGETQYF
d_gene: -; abundance: -; v_gene: TRBV6-2/TRBV6-3; j_gene: TRBJ2-4; CDR3nt: TGTGCCAGCAGTTCGCAGTTAGCCAAAAACATTCAGTACTTC; CDR3aa: CASSSQLAKNIQYF
d_gene: TRBD1; abundance: -; v_gene: TRBV15; j_gene: TRBJ2-1; CDR3nt: TGTGCCACCAGCAGAGACCGGGACAGAAAAACCTCGGGGTATGAGCAGTTCTTC; CDR3aa: CATSRDRDRKTSGYEQFF
d_gene: -; abundance: few; v_gene: TRBV6-5; j_gene: TRBJ2-3; CDR3nt: TGTGCCAGCAGTTACGACTCCAGTACGGGGGCTACGCAGTATTTT; CDR3aa: CASSYDSSTGATQYF
d_gene: -; abundance: -; v_gene: TRBV2; j_gene: TRBJ2-1; CDR3nt: TGTGCCAGCAGTGATGAATCCGGGAGTAGCTCCTACAATGAGCAGTTCTTC; CDR3aa: CASSDESGSSSYNEQFF
d_gene: -; abundance: many; v_gene: TRBV20-1; j_gene: TRBJ1-4; CDR3nt: TGCAGTGCTCTAGGTGGGGGAGGAGGGAATGAAAAACTGTTTTTT; CDR3aa: CSALGGGGGNEKLFF
d_gene: TRBD2; abundance: -; v_gene: TRBV20-1; j_gene: TRBJ2-3; CDR3nt: TGCAGCGTCCGTTTTTCTAGCGGGTATAAGTTTGCAGATACGCAGTATTTT; CDR3aa: CSVRFSSGYKFADTQYF
d_gene: -; abundance: -; v_gene: TRBV5-5; j_gene: TRBJ2-5; CDR3nt: TGTGCCAGCAGCCGGGGCTCCCAAACCCAAGAGACCCAGTACTTC; CDR3aa: CASSRGSQTQETQYF
d_gene: -; abundance: -; v_gene: TRBV21-1; j_gene: TRBJ2-7; CDR3nt: TGTGCCAGCAGCATCCGGGACACGTCAACCTACGAGCAGTACTTC; CDR3aa: CASSIRDTSTYEQYF
d_gene: -; abundance: many; v_gene: TRBV7-8; j_gene: TRBJ2-2; CDR3nt: TGTGCCAGCAGCTTAGCACCGACTTACAACACCGGGGAGCTGTTTTTT; CDR3aa: CASSLAPTYNTGELFF
d_gene: TRBD1; abundance: few; v_gene: TRBV7-8; j_gene: TRBJ2-3; CDR3nt: TGTGCCAGCAGCCCCGGACAGGGGGGGCAAGATACGCAGTATTTT; CDR3aa: CASSPGQGGQDTQYF
d_gene: -; abundance: few; v_gene: TRBV20-1; j_gene: TRBJ2-7; CDR3nt: TGCAGTGCCTCACACCCACCGGAGCAGCAGTACTTC; CDR3aa: CSASHPPEQQYF
d_gene: TRBD2; abundance: -; v_gene: TRBV20-1; j_gene: TRBJ2-7; CDR3nt: TGCAGTGCTAGAGTGGGAGGGCCTTTTGACGAGCAGTACTTC; CDR3aa: CSARVGGPFDEQYF
d_gene: -; abundance: many; v_gene: TRBV4-3; j_gene: TRBJ1-1; CDR3nt: TGCGCCAGCAGCCAAGATCTGGACGGGGAGGCTGAAGCTTTCTTT; CDR3aa: CASSQDLDGEAEAFF
d_gene: -; abundance: -; v_gene: TRBV18; j_gene: TRBJ2-7; CDR3nt: TGTGCCAGCTCATCAGGTTCGGGGAATCTGGTCTACGAGCAGTACTTC; CDR3aa: CASSSGSGNLVYEQYF
d_gene: TRBD2; abundance: few; v_gene: TRBV20-1; j_gene: TRBJ2-7; CDR3nt: TGCAGTGCTAGAGAGGTTAGCGGGTACGAGCAGTACTTC; CDR3aa: CSAREVSGYEQYF
d_gene: -; abundance: few; v_gene: TRBV6-1; j_gene: TRBJ1-2; CDR3nt: TGTGCCAGCAGTGAAGCCAGGGGTTATGGCTACACCTTC; CDR3aa: CASSEARGYGYTF
d_gene: TRBD1; abundance: -; v_gene: TRBV20-1; j_gene: TRBJ1-1; CDR3nt: TGCAGTGCTACACAGGGGCCGAACACTGAAGCTTTCTTT; CDR3aa: CSATQGPNTEAFF
d_gene: TRBD1; abundance: many; v_gene: TRBV3-1; j_gene: TRBJ1-2; CDR3nt: TGTGCCAGCAGCCAGACAGGGGGTGGCTACACCTTC; CDR3aa: CASSQTGGGYTF
d_gene: -; abundance: few; v_gene: TRBV19; j_gene: TRBJ2-2; CDR3nt: TGTGCCAGTAGTAAGACGGACACCGGGGAGCTGTTTTTT; CDR3aa: CASSKTDTGELFF
d_gene: TRBD1; abundance: many; v_gene: TRBV12-3/TRBV12-4; j_gene: TRBJ2-3; CDR3nt: TGTGCCAGCGGAAGACAGGGGGGAGATACGCAGTATTTT; CDR3aa: CASGRQGGDTQYF
d_gene: -; abundance: few; v_gene: TRBV7-2; j_gene: TRBJ1-2; CDR3nt: TGTGCCAGCAGCTTAATGAGCAGCACTAACTATGGCTACACCTTC; CDR3aa: CASSLMSSTNYGYTF
d_gene: TRBD1; abundance: few; v_gene: TRBV28; j_gene: TRBJ1-4; CDR3nt: TGTGCCAGCAGCTCCCGGGACAGGCTTTTATACGCGGCTGAAAAACTGTTTTTT; CDR3aa: CASSSRDRLLYAAEKLFF
d_gene: TRBD1; abundance: few; v_gene: TRBV2; j_gene: TRBJ2-7; CDR3nt: TGTGCCAGCAGTGATGGGGACAGGGGTACCTACGAGCAGTACTTC; CDR3aa: CASSDGDRGTYEQYF
d_gene: -; abundance: -; v_gene: TRBV28; j_gene: TRBJ1-3; CDR3nt: TGTGCCAGCAGTTTATTTGGGGGAGGAGGAAACACCATATATTTT; CDR3aa: CASSLFGGGGNTIYF
d_gene: -; abundance: -; v_gene: TRBV29-1; j_gene: TRBJ2-5; CDR3nt: TGCAGCGTTGTAGGAGACGCATGGTACCAAGAGACCCAGTACTTC; CDR3aa: CSVVGDAWYQETQYF
d_gene: TRBD2; abundance: few; v_gene: TRBV7-2; j_gene: TRBJ2-2; CDR3nt: TGTGCCAGCAGCCCGGGACTAGCGGGGGTTATGGGGGAGCTGTTTTTT; CDR3aa: CASSPGLAGVMGELFF
d_gene: TRBD1; abundance: many; v_gene: TRBV27; j_gene: TRBJ1-2; CDR3nt: TGTGCCAGCAGTTCCACGGGACAGGTCTATGGCTACACCTTC; CDR3aa: CASSSTGQVYGYTF
d_gene: TRBD1; abundance: -; v_gene: TRBV2; j_gene: TRBJ1-4; CDR3nt: TGTGCCAGCAGTTCGGGGACAGGGGGAAGGATGTTTTTT; CDR3aa: CASSSGTGGRMFF
d_gene: -; abundance: many; v_gene: TRBV20-1; j_gene: TRBJ2-7; CDR3nt: TGCAGTGCCCTAGATAGGGTACAGCAGTACTTC; CDR3aa: CSALDRVQQYF
d_gene: -; abundance: many; v_gene: TRBV28; j_gene: TRBJ2-7; CDR3nt: TGTGCCAGCAGGACAGGTTGGGAGCAGTACTTC; CDR3aa: CASRTGWEQYF